What follows are 14 T cell receptor beta chains derived from one specimen sequenced in a study of T cell repertoires in cytomegalovirus infection. From the reads, TCRdb called clonotypes with MiXCR, one entry per CDR3 protein. The sample yields some 450,000 distinct CDR3 sequences, 25% to 40% seen once. The sample taken for sequencing was PBMCs. These receptors were collected from a human donor in good health (CMV status not recorded). Some clones in this sample may be carry-over from other donors' samples.

To note about this clonotype: One junction end does not reproduce the germline sequence, and a read error may be involved. J is TRBJ2-6 and V is TRBV12-3 or TRBV12-4; 7 bases are a match to TRBD2. This CDR3 is 14 amino acids long. In nucleotides, the CDR3 is TGTGTCAGCGCGGGGACTACTGGGGCCAACGTCCTTACTTTC. It translates to CVSAGTTGANVLTF.

In regard to this clonotype: One end of the junction is discordant with germline, which a read error may explain. The chain joins TRBV11-2 to TRBJ1-1; D remains ambiguous. Germline CDR1 is SGHAT and CDR2 is FQNNGV. This CDR3 comprises 13 residues. The CDR3 nucleotides read TGTGCCAGCAGCTCATCTTGGAACACTGACGCTTTCTTT. This sequence encodes CASSSSWNTDAFF.

This clonotype has ten or more counts. The chain employs TRBV24-1 and TRBJ2-7; a weak D match, TRBD2 (6 bases). The CDR3 length is 15 residues. The V and J ends lost 5 bases and 1 base respectively, with 14 bases between them. Germline loops: CDR1 KGHDR, CDR2 SFDVKD. CDR3 sequence reads: CATSAGDFWSYEQYF. As DNA, the CDR3 is TGTGCCACCAGTGCCGGGGACTTCTGGTCCTACGAGCAGTACTTC.

The chain joins TRBV15 to TRBJ2-1; the D gene is possibly TRBD1 (5 bases). CDR3 size: 13 residues. The V gene's germline CDR1 is LNHNV and CDR2 YYDKDF (reference sequence). Deletions cut 4 bases from V and 3 bases from J, with 7 bases between. CDR3 in DNA: TGTGCCACCAGCAAAGGGGACTACAATGAGCAGTTCTTC. Amino acids: CATSKGDYNEQFF.

This clonotype has at least ten counts. V is TRBV7-2 and J is TRBJ1-3; the D gene is possibly TRBD1 (5 bases). Looked up from germline, CDR1 is SGHTA and CDR2 is FQGNSA. The length of the CDR3 is 17 residues. V lost 1 base, J lost 2 bases, and 15 bases lay in between. The CDR3, as DNA: TGTGCCAGCAGCTTAGTAACGGGGCTTGGGCCTGGAAACACCATATATTTT. Encoded protein: CASSLVTGLGPGNTIYF.

Only a few counts were recorded for this clonotype. The CDR3 spells CASSTRTVPNSPLHF. CDR3 coding DNA: TGTGCCAGTAGTACAAGGACTGTGCCTAATTCACCCCTCCACTTT. The chain is built from TRBV19 and TRBJ1-6; D gene uncertain. This CDR3 is 15 amino acids long. Trimming took off 4 bases at V and 6 bases at J, with 13 bases between the two ends. Germline CDR1 reads LNHDA; CDR2 reads SQIVND (reference sequence).

V gene TRBV28 combines with J gene TRBJ1-5; D is possibly TRBD1 (5 bases). The CDR3 length is 15 residues. CDR1 is MDHEN and CDR2 is SYDVKM in the germline V gene. Trimming pared 8 bases from V and 4 bases from J, leaving 18 bases between. This chain's CDR3 is CASGPGGTINQPQHF. CDR3 bases: TGTGCCAGCGGCCCCGGTGGGACCATAAATCAGCCCCAGCATTTT.

The sample holds a few counts of this clonotype. The gene calls are TRBV19 and TRBJ1-1, with TRBD1 as a possible D gene (5 bases). This CDR3 spans 17 amino acids. CDR1 and CDR2 (germline): LNHDA, SQIVND (reference sequence). V lost 4 bases, J lost 1 base, and 19 bases lay in between. The CDR3 loop reads CASSRGLAPIKNTEAFF. The CDR3 DNA reads as TGTGCCAGTAGTAGGGGACTCGCCCCTATTAAGAACACTGAAGCTTTCTTT. The full variable domain, in which reference TRBV19 and TRBJ1-1 provide the parts outside the CDR3, is DGGITQSPKYLFRKEGQNVTLSCEQNLNHDAMYWYRQDPGQGLRLIYYSQIVNDFQKGDIAEGYSVSREKKESFPLTVTSAQKNPTAFYLCASSRGLAPIKNTEAFFGQGTRLTVV.

Only a few counts were recorded for this clonotype. The rearrangement uses TRBV6-6 and TRBJ1-5; D not certain. Germline V gives CDR1 MNHNY, CDR2 SVGAGI (reference sequence). The CDR3 has 13 amino acids. Trimming cost V 2 bases and J 10 bases, with 12 bases left between them. CDR3 residues: CASSYVGSGPQHF. For the CDR3, the DNA is TGTGCCAGCAGTTACGTCGGGTCCGGCCCCCAGCATTTT.

A note on this clonotype: No conserved phenylalanine or tryptophan ends this CDR3, so it is likely a read error. The chain couples TRBV30 to TRBJ1-1; D call uncertain. Germline loops: CDR1 GTSNPN, CDR2 SVGIG (reference sequence). This CDR3 has 14 residues. Trimming stripped 2 bases from V and 1 base from J, with 11 bases between. DNA for the CDR3: TGTGCCTGGAGTTTCGGGCTGAGGAACACTGAAGCTTTCTGT. Translated: CAWSFGLRNTEAFC.

The chain recombines TRBV6-1 with TRBJ2-5, with TRBD2 matching 12 bases. CDR1 and CDR2 (germline): MNHNS, SASEGT. The CDR3 length is 16 residues. With V trimmed by 2 bases and J by 4 bases, 5 bases remained unmatched. CDR3 protein: CASSEPSSGGAETQYF. The CDR3 DNA reads TGTGCCAGCAGTGAACCGTCTAGCGGGGGGGCAGAGACCCAGTACTTC.

V and J are TRBV7-6 and TRBJ1-4; weak D call: TRBD1 (5 bases). The CDR3 is made up of 14 amino acids. With 3 bases removed from V and 6 bases from J, the gap between germline ends came to 11 bases. Per the germline V gene, CDR1 is SGHVS and CDR2 is FNYEAQ. The CDR3 DNA sequence: TGTGCCAGCAGCTTGGTGCAGGGTGATGAAAAACTGTTTTTT. This sequence encodes CASSLVQGDEKLFF. Based on the CDR3 plus reference TRBV7-6 and TRBJ1-4, the full variable domain is GAGVSQSPRYKVTKRGQDVALRCDPISGHVSLYWYRQALGQGPEFLTYFNYEAQQDKSGLPNDRFSAERPEGSISTLTIQRTEQRDSAMYRCASSLVQGDEKLFFGSGTQLSVL.

This clonotype has only a few counts. The chain combines TRBV6-1 with TRBJ1-5, with TRBD1 matching over 7 bases. The V and J ends lost 7 bases and 4 bases, in that order; junction bases with no gene match: 1. This CDR3 has 12 residues. Per germline, CDR1 MNHNS and CDR2 SASEGT. The CDR3 reads CASKQGNQPQHF. The CDR3 DNA follows: TGTGCCAGCAAACAGGGGAATCAGCCCCAGCATTTT.

A note on this clonotype: One end of the junction does not line up with germline, which may come from a read error. This chain links TRBV7-3 with TRBJ2-1, with 7 bases matching TRBD2. The CDR3 has 15 residues. Germline CDR1 is SGHTA and CDR2 is FQGTGA. CDR3 amino acids: CASSLRRGIYSEQFF. For the CDR3, the DNA is TGTGCCAGCAGCTTAAGGCGGGGGATCTACAGTGAGCAGTTCTTC.